This T cell receptor beta chain was observed in a study of blood T cell repertoires in COVID-19. Study-level background: Samples came from the United States, Italy and Spain, spanning acute and convalescent COVID-19. In each case, the material was cDNA or gDNA derived from T cells, B-cell-depleted T cells, or PBMCs.

The V and J ends lost 5 bases and 6 bases respectively, with 23 bases between them. Per germline, CDR1 SGHTA and CDR2 FQGNSA. The CDR3 consists of 16 residues. Per the authors' pipeline: Estimation of nucleated cell counts was performed using reference gene primer amplification. Using immunoSEQ multiplex PCR, the repertoire was profiled, and TCRdb retains in-frame clones only, with some absent. The V and J calls and the clone size are those of that table, but D and trimming were determined from the DNA. The table lists 85,000 to 120,000 clones, under 85% of them singletons, with 14% in the top ten. The receptor was isolated from a woman aged 60-75 years with acute or convalescent COVID-19. The chain joins TRBV7-2 to TRBJ2-7, with a possible D match to TRBD2 (6 bases). Sequencing input: peripheral blood. The CDR3 spells CASSLGAARLVGEQYF. The CDR3, as DNA: TGTGCCAGCAGCCTAGGGGCGGCCCGACTAGTGGGCGAGCAGTACTTC.